This T cell receptor beta chain came from a study of T cell responses to AZD1222 COVID-19 vaccine. J gave up 7 bases and V 6 bases, and 8 bases lay outside the gene matches. Germline V gene sequence: CDR1 MNHEY, CDR2 SVGAGI. The CDR3 is made up of 14 amino acids. A note on this clone: Its specificity is unknown.

General study results and limits: Spike-specific TCR breadth and depth went up after people got two AZD1222 doses.

Data came from immunoSEQ multiplex PCR; TCRdb stores just in-frame clones and leaves some out. The sample lists about 75,000 clones, roughly 84% occurring once. The starting material was peripheral blood, obtained 28 days after the second AZD1222 dose. This TCR derives from an adult who received the AZD1222 COVID-19 vaccine. V usage is TRBV6-5 and J usage is TRBJ1-2, with TRBD1 matching 10 bases. The CDR3 coding sequence is TGTGCCAGCAGCGGGACAGGGGAAAAGCGTGGCTACACCTTC. As protein: CASSGTGEKRGYTF.